The source of this T cell receptor beta chain is a study of beta chain features in type 1 diabetes. About this clone itself: Its antigen is not known.

The isolated RNA, all of it, was reverse transcribed, so expressed TCRB transcripts were what got sequenced. Clones were sequenced by immunoSEQ multiplex PCR, and TCRdb holds only the in-frame ones, with some missing. The repertoire has about 350,000 clones, around a fifth of them found once; the top ten carry 0.044%. The authors took one heparinised blood draw, averaging roughly 100 mL, from each donor. A sort by CD45RO/CCR7/CD25/CD127/CD95/CD27 yielded CD4+ naive, central memory, regulatory and stem cell-like memory cells. Study findings and constraints: Any PCR bias toward short templates would affect both groups alike. Across all four CD4+ subsets, people with type 1 diabetes showed modestly shorter TCRB CDR3s.

The sequenced material came from naive CD4+ T cells from blood. The TCR comes from a woman between 18 and 29 years old in good health.

CDR3 amino acids: CSVTGAETQYF. The CDR3 DNA reads TGCAGCGTAACAGGGGCCGAGACCCAGTACTTC. The chain uses TRBV29-1 and TRBJ2-5, with 7 nucleotides matching TRBD1. CDR3 length: 11 amino acids. After removal of 6 bases from V and 5 bases from J, the junction contained 3 bases not matched to a gene. In germline, CDR1 is SQVTM, CDR2 ANQGSEA.